Presented here are 10 T cell receptor beta chains from one specimen sequenced in a study of CD8 T cells in ankylosing spondylitis. TCRdb called the 5' RACE reads again in MiXCR, with one record for every CDR3 protein. Of more than 300,000 distinct CDR3 sequences listed, around 10% are singletons. Sequencing was done on a sample of blood, either unsorted or a sorted T cell fraction (not recorded which). These receptor sequences come from a female donor with ankylosing spondylitis or in good health (not recorded which).

This clonotype appeared a few times. This sequence joins TRBV18 and TRBJ1-3, with 9 bases matching TRBD1. V gave up 2 bases and J gave up 1 base; unmatched junction bases: 3. Germline lookup yields CDR1 KGHSH and CDR2 LQKENI. This CDR3 region has 16 residues. Here the CDR3 DNA reads TGTGCCAGCTCACCAAACGGACAGGGGTCTGGAAACACCATATATTTT. This codes for CASSPNGQGSGNTIYF. The full variable domain, rest sourced from reference TRBV18 and TRBJ1-3, is NAGVMQNPRHLVRRRGQEARLRCSPMKGHSHVYWYRQLPEEGLKFMVYLQKENIIDESGMPKERFSAEFPKEGPSILRIQQVVRGDSAAYFCASSPNGQGSGNTIYFGEGSWLTVV.

This clonotype was seen ten or more times. This chain connects TRBV5-1 to TRBJ2-2, with D perhaps matching TRBD1 or TRBD2 (5 bases each). CDR1 SGHRS and CDR2 YFSETQ come from the germline V gene. The CDR3 is 14 residues long. Trimming removed 4 bases at V and 6 bases at J, with 13 bases between. CDR3 DNA sequence: TGCGCCAGCAGCGGGGACCTCGGCGCCGGGGAGCTGTTTTTT. It specifies CASSGDLGAGELFF. Supplemented by reference TRBV5-1 and TRBJ2-2, the full variable domain reads KAGVTQTPRYLIKTRGQQVTLSCSPISGHRSVSWYQQTPGQGLQFLFEYFSETQRNKGNFPGRFSGRQFSNSRSEMNVSTLELGDSALYLCASSGDLGAGELFFGEGSRLTVL.

This clonotype was recorded many times. This chain connects TRBV2 to TRBJ1-6; TRBD1 matches 9 bases. Germline V gene data show CDR1 as SNHLY and CDR2 as FYNNEI. Unmatched junction bases numbered 3, after V lost 7 bases and J lost 8 bases. CDR3 length equals 13 residues. DNA of the CDR3: TGTGCCAGCAAGGGACAGGGCGATTCACCCCTCCACTTT. Translated, it gives CASKGQGDSPLHF.

Many counts were recorded for this clonotype. This rearrangement joins TRBV20-1 to TRBJ1-5, with D hard to call. Germline V gene sequence: CDR1 DFQATT, CDR2 SNEGSKA (reference sequence). Trimming shortened V by 6 bases and J by 10 bases, and 19 bases separated the two germline ends. The CDR3 sequence is 13 residues long. The CDR3 nucleotides are TGCAGTGCCCCTGCGCCCGAGGGCGGACCCCAGCATTTT. Protein sequence: CSAPAPEGGPQHF.

The V and J genes are TRBV2 and TRBJ2-2; either TRBD1 or TRBD2 may supply D (5 bases each). The CDR3 contains 16 residues. The V and J ends lost 5 bases and 4 bases respectively, with 17 bases between them. Germline V CDR1 and CDR2: SNHLY, FYNNEI. In nucleotides, the CDR3 is TGTGCCAGCAGTTCACGTTCCAGGGCGGGCACCGGGGAGCTGTTTTTT. Translating it yields CASSSRSRAGTGELFF.

This rearrangement joins TRBV7-3 to TRBJ2-1, with TRBD2 as a possible D gene (6 bases). The CDR3 loop spans 13 amino acids. Germline CDR1 SGHTA, CDR2 FQGTGA. Trimming pared 5 bases from V and 4 bases from J, leaving 9 bases between. CDR3 loop: CASSRTIYNEQFF. CDR3 bases: TGTGCCAGCAGCAGGACTATTTACAATGAGCAGTTCTTC.

This clonotype occurred many times. The chain recombines TRBV20-1 with TRBJ2-1, with a tentative D call TRBD1 (5 bases). This CDR3 has 15 amino acids. Germline loops: CDR1 DFQATT, CDR2 SNEGSKA (reference sequence). V gave up 0 bases and J gave up 8 bases, with 17 bases separating them. CDR3 nucleotides: TGCAGTGCTAGAGAACAGGCACTTGTGCGCGATGAGCAGTTCTTC. As protein: CSAREQALVRDEQFF.

V is TRBV28 and J is TRBJ1-2, with D possibly matching TRBD1 (6 bases). The V gene lost 2 bases and the J gene lost 8 bases, with 18 bases spanning the gap. Germline lookup yields CDR1 MDHEN and CDR2 SYDVKM. The CDR3 length is 15 residues. DNA of the CDR3: TGTGCCAGCAGTTTAGTGGCAGGGGACACCTACGGCTACACCTTC. It codes for CASSLVAGDTYGYTF.

This clonotype was counted ten times or more. This chain connects TRBV6-1 to TRBJ2-1, with 9 nucleotides matching TRBD2. The CDR3 sequence is 16 residues long. V lost 6 bases, J lost 7 bases, and 13 bases stayed unmatched. Germline-derived CDR1 and CDR2 are MNHNS and SASEGT. The CDR3 DNA follows: TGTGCCAGCAGCAAAAACCGCGGAGCGGGAGGTAATGAGCAGTTCTTC. Protein sequence: CASSKNRGAGGNEQFF.

This clonotype was seen at least ten times. The chain has TRBV15 and TRBJ2-7, with D perhaps being TRBD1 or TRBD2 (6 bases each). V shed 0 bases and J shed 2 bases, with 23 bases lying between them. The germline gives CDR1 LNHNV, CDR2 YYDKDF (reference sequence). The CDR3 consists of 19 residues. The CDR3 bases are TGTGCCACCAGCAGAGATCTTGTGTCTAGGGGGGACACCGCCTACGAGCAGTACTTC. Its translation: CATSRDLVSRGDTAYEQYF.